The 5 T cell receptor beta chains in this list originate from one sample, sequenced in a study of cytomegalovirus exposure and HLA in healthy donors. The table came from immunoSEQ multiplex PCR; TCRdb's copy has only in-frame clones and leaves some out. The top ten clones hold 6% to 8.5% of a sample with roughly 200,000 clones, around nine tenths of them seen once. The sequenced sample consisted of PBMCs. Source of these receptors: a young man in good health and CMV-seropositive.

The rearrangement joins TRBV29-1 to TRBJ2-5, with TRBD1 matching over 8 bases. This CDR3 region has 13 residues. Germline CDR1 SQVTM, CDR2 ANQGSEA. J gave up 7 bases and V 7 bases, and 11 bases lay outside the gene matches. The chain's CDR3 is CSAIKPGGWTQYF. The CDR3 DNA reads TGCAGCGCAATAAAACCAGGGGGCTGGACCCAGTACTTC. The variable domain in full, with the rest retrieved from reference TRBV29-1 and TRBJ2-5, is SAVISQKPSRDICQRGTSLTIQCQVDSQVTMMFWYRQQPGQSLTLIATANQGSEATYESGFVIDKFPISRPNLTFSTLTVSNMSPEDSSIYLCSAIKPGGWTQYFGPGTRLLVL.

The chain has TRBV2 and TRBJ2-7, with TRBD1 matching over 9 bases. Germline V lookup: CDR1 SNHLY, CDR2 FYNNEI. The CDR3 spans 14 residues. V lost 8 bases and J lost 4; bases outside the gene matches: 9. The CDR3 region is CASGAGTGLYEQYF. The CDR3 DNA reads as TGTGCCAGCGGCGCGGGGACAGGGTTATACGAGCAGTACTTC.

This rearrangement joins TRBV5-4 to TRBJ2-7; D may match TRBD1 or TRBD2 (5 bases each). The CDR3 spans 14 residues. V lost 1 base and J lost 5, with 13 bases in between. In germline, CDR1 is SGHNT, CDR2 YYREEE (reference sequence). CDR3 in amino acids: CASSLLGESHEQYF. CDR3 in DNA: TGTGCCAGCAGCTTGTTGGGGGAAAGCCACGAGCAGTACTTC.

J is TRBJ2-5 and V is TRBV28, with a weak D call TRBD1 (6 bases). V was shortened by 5 bases and J by 5 bases, with 18 bases between the two germline ends. The CDR3 has 15 amino acids. Germline assignment: CDR1 MDHEN and CDR2 SYDVKM. CDR3: CASSRLGTQGETQYF. CDR3 DNA sequence: TGTGCCAGCAGTCGACTCGGGACCCAGGGGGAGACCCAGTACTTC.

The chain's CDR3 is CASSVGTSEYF. CDR3 sequence (DNA): TGTGCCAGCAGTGTAGGGACTAGCGAGTACTTC. The chain has TRBV28 and TRBJ2-5; 10 nucleotides agree with TRBD2. The germline CDR1 and CDR2 sequences are MDHEN and SYDVKM. This CDR3 has 11 amino acids. After removal of 5 bases from V and 12 bases from J, the junction contained 3 bases not matched to a gene.